This record looks at one TCR beta chain sequence and its context. The repertoire was sequenced with immunoSEQ multiplex PCR; TCRdb's copy has only in-frame clones and lacks some. The repertoire has tens of thousands of clones, roughly 96% of them found once; the top ten carry roughly 0.097%. This sample stems from a study of siplizumab effects on memory and regulatory T cells. Sequences were obtained from naive CD8+ T cells sorted from blood. This TCR derives from a human donor in good health.

The CDR3 nucleotides are TGTGCCAGCGGTAGGACAGGTGCCAATGAGCAGTTCTTC. Translated: CASGRTGANEQFF. The rearrangement links TRBV5-4 to TRBJ2-1, with TRBD1 matching 7 bases. The CDR3 length is 13 residues. CDR1 and CDR2 (germline): SGHNT, YYREEE (reference sequence). The ends lost 7 bases at V and 6 bases at J; junction bases unmatched: 7.